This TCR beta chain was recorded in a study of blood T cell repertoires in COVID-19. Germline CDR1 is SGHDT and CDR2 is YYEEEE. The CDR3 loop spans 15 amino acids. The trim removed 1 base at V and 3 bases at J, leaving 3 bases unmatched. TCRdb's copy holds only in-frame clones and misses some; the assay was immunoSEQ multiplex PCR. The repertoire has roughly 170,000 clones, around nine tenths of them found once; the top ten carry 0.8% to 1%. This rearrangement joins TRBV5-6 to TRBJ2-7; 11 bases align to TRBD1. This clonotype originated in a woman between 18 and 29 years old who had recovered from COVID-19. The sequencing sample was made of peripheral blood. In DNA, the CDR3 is TGTGCCAGCAGCTTGCCGGGACAGGGGGACTACGAGCAGTACTTC. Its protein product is CASSLPGQGDYEQYF.